The source of this TCR beta chain is a study of Ad26.COV2.S vaccination and SARS-CoV-2 variants. Turning to the study itself: Enrollment placed the donor in the COV1001 Ad26.COV2.S trial arm. Findings and caveats of the study: For non-spike TCRs, breadth in vaccine recipients resembled that in placebo recipients.

A word on this clone: Its target is unknown.

This CDR3 is built from 16 residues. CDR1 and CDR2 (germline): SNHLY, FYNNEI. With V trimmed by 9 bases and J by 8 bases, 14 bases remained unmatched. Clones were sequenced by immunoSEQ multiplex PCR, and TCRdb holds only the in-frame ones, with some missing. This table holds over 400,000 clones, roughly 87% found once. Treatment meaning: approximately 18 received Ad26.COV2.S at low or high dose, single or two shots; several received placebo; per-sample allocation not given. On day 63 after the first injection, vaccine and placebo recipients gave samples. This Boston cohort included adults aged 18-55 years. Its platform was an Ad26 vector, and its expressed antigen was Wuhan-strain SARS-CoV-2 spike.

The receptor comes from a person aged 18-65 years who received the Ad26.COV2.S COVID-19 vaccine or a placebo. The sequenced sample was peripheral blood, obtained in a trial of Ad26.COV2.S vaccine versus placebo. The chain couples TRBV2 to TRBJ1-4, with TRBD1 matching over 11 bases. The CDR3 loop is CASTGQGAALQEKLFF. CDR3 in DNA: TGTGCCAGTACTGGACAGGGGGCCGCGTTGCAGGAAAAACTGTTTTTT.